This T cell receptor (beta chain) is from a study of human T cells and chemical hapten exposure. Study-wide background: Patients were given diphenylcyclopropenone on the scalp weekly across the approximately 24-week study. Overall study results and limits: Relative to controls, expanded TCRs formed significantly more large CDR3 similarity clusters.

The library tagged individual cDNA molecules with unique molecular identifiers. Each CDR3 protein gets one entry after TCRdb re-called the RACE reads with MiXCR. The sample yields 350,000 or so distinct CDR3 sequences, around 7% seen once. V lost 4 bases and J lost 2, with 12 bases in between. In germline, CDR1 is SNHLY, CDR2 FYNNEI. The CDR3 length is 15 residues. Indicated time point: patch test 1, 2 weeks after DPC sensitization. Treatment described: therapeutic diphenylcyclopropenone sensitization with weekly scalp DPC. This clonotype was counted only a few times. The antigen is undetermined. This receptor was taken from a woman aged 18-29 years with alopecia areata. Some clones in this sample may be carry-over from other donors' samples. The chain employs TRBV2 and TRBJ1-5; D remains unclear. Sequenced material: whole blood, taken in connection with sensitization to the hapten diphenylcyclopropenone (DPC). The CDR3 sequence: CASSASGLGNQPQHF. In nucleotides, the CDR3 is TGTGCCAGCAGTGCGTCCGGGCTGGGCAATCAGCCCCAGCATTTT. The full variable domain, in which reference TRBV2 and TRBJ1-5 provide the parts outside the CDR3, is EPEVTQTPSHQVTQMGQEVILRCVPISNHLYFYWYRQILGQKVEFLVSFYNNEISEKSEIFDDQFSVERPDGSNFTLKIRSTKLEDSAMYFCASSASGLGNQPQHFGDGTRLSIL.